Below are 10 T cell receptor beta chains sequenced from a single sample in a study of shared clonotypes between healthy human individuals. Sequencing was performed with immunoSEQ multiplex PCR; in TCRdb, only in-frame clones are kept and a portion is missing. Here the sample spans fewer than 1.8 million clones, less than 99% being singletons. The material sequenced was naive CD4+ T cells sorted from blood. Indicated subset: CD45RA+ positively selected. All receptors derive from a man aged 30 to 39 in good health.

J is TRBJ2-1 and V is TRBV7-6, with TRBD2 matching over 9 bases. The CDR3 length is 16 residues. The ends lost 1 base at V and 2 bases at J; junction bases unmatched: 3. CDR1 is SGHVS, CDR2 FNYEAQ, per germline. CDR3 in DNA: TGTGCCAGCAGCTTAGGGGCGGGAGGGCCCTACAATGAGCAGTTCTTC. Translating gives CASSLGAGGPYNEQFF. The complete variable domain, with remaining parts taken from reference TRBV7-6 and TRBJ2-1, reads GAGVSQSPRYKVTKRGQDVALRCDPISGHVSLYWYRQALGQGPEFLTYFNYEAQQDKSGLPNDRFSAERPEGSISTLTIQRTEQRDSAMYRCASSLGAGGPYNEQFFGPGTRLTVL.

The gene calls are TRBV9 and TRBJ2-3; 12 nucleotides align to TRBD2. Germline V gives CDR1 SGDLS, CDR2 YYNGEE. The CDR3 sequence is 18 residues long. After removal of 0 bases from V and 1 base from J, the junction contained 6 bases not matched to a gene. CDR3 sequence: CASSVAPTSGSRTDTQYF. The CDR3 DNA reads TGTGCCAGCAGCGTAGCTCCGACTAGCGGGAGCCGCACAGATACGCAGTATTTT. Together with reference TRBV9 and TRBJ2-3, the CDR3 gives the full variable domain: DSGVTQTPKHLITATGQRVTLRCSPRSGDLSVYWYQQSLDQGLQFLIQYYNGEERAKGNILERFSAQQFPDLHSELNLSSLELGDSALYFCASSVAPTSGSRTDTQYFGPGTRLTVL.

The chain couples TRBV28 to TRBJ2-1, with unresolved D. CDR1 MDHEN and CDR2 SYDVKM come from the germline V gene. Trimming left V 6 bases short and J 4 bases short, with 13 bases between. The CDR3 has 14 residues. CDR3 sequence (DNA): TGTGCCAGCAGACAGACCGATGCATACAATGAGCAGTTCTTC. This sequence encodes CASRQTDAYNEQFF.

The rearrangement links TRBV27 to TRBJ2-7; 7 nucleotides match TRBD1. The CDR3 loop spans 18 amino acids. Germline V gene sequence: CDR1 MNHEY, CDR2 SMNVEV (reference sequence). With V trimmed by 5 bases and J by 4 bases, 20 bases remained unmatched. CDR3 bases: TGTGCCAGCAGTCCAAGTTTCCACGGGACAGCCCCTCCGTACGAGCAGTACTTC. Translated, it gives CASSPSFHGTAPPYEQYF.

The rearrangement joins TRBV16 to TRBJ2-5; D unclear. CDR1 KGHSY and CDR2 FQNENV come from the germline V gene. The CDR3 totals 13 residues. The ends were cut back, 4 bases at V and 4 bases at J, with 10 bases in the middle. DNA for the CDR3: TGTGCCAGCAGCCCCAACACCGGAGAGACCCAGTACTTC. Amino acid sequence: CASSPNTGETQYF.

The CDR3 nucleotides are TGTGCCAGCAGCCGTGTCAGCCGGGATACGCAGTATTTT. Amino acid sequence: CASSRVSRDTQYF. The chain is built from TRBV7-2 and TRBJ2-3; D gene unclear. The CDR3 is made up of 13 amino acids. Trimming pared 5 bases from V and 6 bases from J, leaving 12 bases between. CDR1 and CDR2 (germline): SGHTA, FQGNSA. The complete variable domain, with remaining parts taken from reference TRBV7-2 and TRBJ2-3, reads GAGVSQSPSNKVTEKGKDVELRCDPISGHTALYWYRQSLGQGLEFLIYFQGNSAPDKSGLPSDRFSAERTGGSVSTLTIQRTQQEDSAVYLCASSRVSRDTQYFGPGTRLTVL.

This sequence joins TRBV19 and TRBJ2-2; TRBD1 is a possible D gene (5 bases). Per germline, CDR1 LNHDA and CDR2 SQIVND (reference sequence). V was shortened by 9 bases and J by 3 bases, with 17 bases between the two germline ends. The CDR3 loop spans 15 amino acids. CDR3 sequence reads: CASARRQGYTGELFF. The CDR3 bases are TGTGCCAGCGCCCGGCGTCAGGGATACACCGGGGAGCTGTTTTTT. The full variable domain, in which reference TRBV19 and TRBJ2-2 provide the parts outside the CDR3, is DGGITQSPKYLFRKEGQNVTLSCEQNLNHDAMYWYRQDPGQGLRLIYYSQIVNDFQKGDIAEGYSVSREKKESFPLTVTSAQKNPTAFYLCASARRQGYTGELFFGEGSRLTVL.

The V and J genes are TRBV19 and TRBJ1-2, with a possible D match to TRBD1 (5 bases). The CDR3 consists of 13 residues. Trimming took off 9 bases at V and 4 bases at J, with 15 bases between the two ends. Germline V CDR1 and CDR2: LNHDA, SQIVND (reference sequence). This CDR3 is CASQLGQGYGYTF. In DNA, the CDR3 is TGTGCCAGCCAACTCGGGCAGGGCTATGGCTACACCTTC.

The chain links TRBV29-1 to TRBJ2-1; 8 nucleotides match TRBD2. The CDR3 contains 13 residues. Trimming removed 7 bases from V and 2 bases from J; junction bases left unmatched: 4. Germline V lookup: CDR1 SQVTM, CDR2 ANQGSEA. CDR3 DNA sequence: TGCAGCGGAGCGGGAGACACCTACAATGAGCAGTTCTTC. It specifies CSGAGDTYNEQFF.

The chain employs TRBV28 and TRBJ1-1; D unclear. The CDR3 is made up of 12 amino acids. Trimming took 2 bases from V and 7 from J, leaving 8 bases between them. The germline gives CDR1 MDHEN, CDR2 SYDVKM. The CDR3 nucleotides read TGTGCCAGCAGTTTACGGACGTTTGAAGCTTTCTTT. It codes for CASSLRTFEAFF.